This T cell receptor beta chain was profiled in a study of T cells in Graves' hyperthyroidism and ophthalmopathy. Study-wide points: Researchers found most expanded thyroid clonotypes above 0.001 in blood as well.

Each diagnosis drew on symptoms, thyroxine, TRAb, thyroid ultrasound and orbital computed tomography findings. PBMCs were collected from a roughly 10 ml volume of fresh peripheral blood. The source material, RNA transcripts, was used to amplify TCR beta CDR3 regions. The TCR CDR3 first-round RT-PCR relied on the HTBI primer set. Via MiXCR, TCRdb re-called the multiplex PCR reads, giving one row per CDR3 protein. The sample yields 400,000 to 600,000 distinct CDR3 sequences, about 16% seen once. There are 15 residues in the CDR3. V was clipped by 3 bases and J by 2 bases; unmatched bases: 4. CDR1 and CDR2 from the germline V gene are DFQATT and SNEGSKA (reference sequence). This clonotype came up many times. What it recognizes is unknown.

Material: blood. The sequence was collected from a young woman with Graves' ophthalmopathy. This chain connects TRBV20-1 to TRBJ2-7; 13 bases are shared with TRBD2. The CDR3 sequence is CSASPTSGGTYEQYF. DNA for the CDR3: TGCAGTGCTAGCCCGACTAGCGGGGGGACCTACGAGCAGTACTTC.